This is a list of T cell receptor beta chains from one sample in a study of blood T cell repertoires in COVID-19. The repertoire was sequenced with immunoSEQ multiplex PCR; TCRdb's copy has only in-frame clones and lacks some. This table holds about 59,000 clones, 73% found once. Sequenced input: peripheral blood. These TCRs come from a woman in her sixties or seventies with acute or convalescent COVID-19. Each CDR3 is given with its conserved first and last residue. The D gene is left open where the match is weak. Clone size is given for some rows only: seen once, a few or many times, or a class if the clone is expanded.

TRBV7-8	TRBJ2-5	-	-	TGTGCCAGCAGCTCGAGTTGGGAGACCCAGTACTTC	CASSSSWETQYF
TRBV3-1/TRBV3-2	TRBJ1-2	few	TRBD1	TGTGCCAGCCGCTCTTTTCCGGGACAGGGGGCGGGGTATGGCTACACCTTC	CASRSFPGQGAGYGYTF
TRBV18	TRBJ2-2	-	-	TGTGCCAGCTCAGCGGACAGACCGAACACCGGGGAGCTGTTTTTT	CASSADRPNTGELFF
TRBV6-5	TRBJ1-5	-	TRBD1	TGTGCCAGCAGTAAGTCGTTAGGGGGCGGACAGCCCCAGCATTTT	CASSKSLGGGQPQHF
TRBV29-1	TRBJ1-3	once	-	TGCAGCGCCTCTCGGGCCTCCAATCGGGGGTCTGGAAACACCATATATTTT	CSASRASNRGSGNTIYF
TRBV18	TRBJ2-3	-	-	TGTGCCAGCTCACCACCAGGGGCCACAGATACGCAGTATTTT	CASSPPGATDTQYF
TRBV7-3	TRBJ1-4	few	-	TGTGCCAGGGGCTCAACTAATGAAAAACTGTTTTTT	CARGSTNEKLFF
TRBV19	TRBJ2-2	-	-	TGTGCCAGTAGTATATCGTTGGGGGCAGCCGGGGAGCTGTTTTTT	CASSISLGAAGELFF
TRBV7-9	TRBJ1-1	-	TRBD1	TGTGCCAGCAGCCAGGGGGGAGCAAACACTGAAGCTTTCTTT	CASSQGGANTEAFF
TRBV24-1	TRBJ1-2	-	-	TGTGCCACCAGTGATTCCGCCGTCCTATATGGCTACACCTTC	CATSDSAVLYGYTF
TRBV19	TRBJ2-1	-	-	TGTGCCAGTAGTGTCTTTACCCGATTAGACTCCTACAATGAGCAGTTCTTC	CASSVFTRLDSYNEQFF
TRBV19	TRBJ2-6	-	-	TGTGCCAGTAGTGTTACTTTCGGCTCTGGGGCCAACGTCCTGACTTTC	CASSVTFGSGANVLTF
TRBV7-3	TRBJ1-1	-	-	TGTGCCAGCAGCTTAGGCGGGGGCAGGAACACTGAAGCTTTCTTT	CASSLGGGRNTEAFF
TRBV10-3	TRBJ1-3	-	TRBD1	TGTGCCATCAGTGAGTCCCGGGGACAGTTTGGAAACACCATATATTTT	CAISESRGQFGNTIYF
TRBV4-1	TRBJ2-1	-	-	TGCGCCAGCAGCCACGGGGGTGGCAATGAGCAGTTCTTC	CASSHGGGNEQFF
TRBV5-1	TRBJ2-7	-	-	TGCGCCAGCAGGGCGGTCAAAGCTCAGGGCGAGCAGTACTTC	CASRAVKAQGEQYF
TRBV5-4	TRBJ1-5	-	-	TGTGCCAGCAGCTTGGGAGCGGGGAGGAATCAGCCCCAGCATTTT	CASSLGAGRNQPQHF
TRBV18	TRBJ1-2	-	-	TGTGCCAGCTCACCGGCCGGGGTGCACTATGGCTACACCTTC	CASSPAGVHYGYTF
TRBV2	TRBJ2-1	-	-	TGTGCCAGCTCTCCCCGAGGTGAGCAGTTCTTC	CASSPRGEQFF
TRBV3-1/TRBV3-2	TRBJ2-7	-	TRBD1	TGTGCCAGCAGCGGAAGGGGGCTTGTAGACGAGCAGTACTTC	CASSGRGLVDEQYF
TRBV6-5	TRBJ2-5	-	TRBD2	TGTGCCAGCAGTCGGAGGCGGGGGATAGAGACCCAGTACTTC	CASSRRRGIETQYF
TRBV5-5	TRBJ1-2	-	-	TGTGCCAGCAGCTTGGTTTGGGGGGGATCCTACACCTTC	CASSLVWGGSYTF
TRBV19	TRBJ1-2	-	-	TGTGCCAGTAGCCCTAGGAACTATGGCTACACCTTC	CASSPRNYGYTF
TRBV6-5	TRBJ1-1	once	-	TGTGCCAGCAGTTACTCCTGGGGAGGGGGGAACACTGAAGCTTTCTTT	CASSYSWGGGNTEAFF
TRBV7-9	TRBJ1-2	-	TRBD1	TGTGCCAGCAGCTTAGGGACAGGGGGAGTCTATGGCTACACCTTC	CASSLGTGGVYGYTF
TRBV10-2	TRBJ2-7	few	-	TGCGCCAGCGCCCATCTTCGGCGGTCCGAGCAGTACTTC	CASAHLRRSEQYF
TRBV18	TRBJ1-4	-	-	TGTGCCAGCTCACTCGGACAATCTGAAAAACTGTTTTTT	CASSLGQSEKLFF
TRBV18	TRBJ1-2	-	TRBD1	TGTGCCAGCTCATCACCCGCAGGGGGAAGTGGCTACACCTTC	CASSSPAGGSGYTF
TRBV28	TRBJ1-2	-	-	TGTGCCAGCAGGGGGGGTCCCTCCAGTAGAGGCTACACCTTC	CASRGGPSSRGYTF
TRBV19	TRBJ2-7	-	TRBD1	TGTGCCAGTAGTTGGACAGGGGGAAACTACGAGCAGTACTTC	CASSWTGGNYEQYF
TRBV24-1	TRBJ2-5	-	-	TGTGCCACCAGTGATTTCGGGGTCGGCGAGACCCAGTACTTC	CATSDFGVGETQYF
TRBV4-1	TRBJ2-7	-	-	TGCGCCAGCAGCCTATACGAGTTGGGAGGCTACGAGCAGTACTTC	CASSLYELGGYEQYF
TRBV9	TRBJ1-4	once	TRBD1	TGTGCCAGCAGCCCCCGACAGGGACTTAATGAAAAACTGTTTTTT	CASSPRQGLNEKLFF
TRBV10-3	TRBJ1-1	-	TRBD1	TGTGCCATCAGCCACGGGACAGATAGGAACACTGAAGCTTTCTTT	CAISHGTDRNTEAFF
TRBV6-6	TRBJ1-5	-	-	TGTGCCAGCAGAGAACAGCTTAATAGCAATCAGCCCCAGCATTTT	CASREQLNSNQPQHF
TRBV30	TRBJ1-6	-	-	TGTGCCTGGAGTTCAACGGGGGGGATTTATAATTCACCCCTCCACTTT	CAWSSTGGIYNSPLHF
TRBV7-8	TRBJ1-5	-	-	TGTGCCAGCAGCTTGGGTCAGGGGCTCGGCAATCAGCCCCAGCATTTT	CASSLGQGLGNQPQHF
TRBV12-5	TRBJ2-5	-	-	TGTGCTAGTGGCCCTGCGGGCGGAGAGACCCAGTACTTC	CASGPAGGETQYF
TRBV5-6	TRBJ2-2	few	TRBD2	TGTGCCAGCAGCGGAATCACTAGCGGGGGCGCGAACACCGGGGAGCTGTTTTTT	CASSGITSGGANTGELFF
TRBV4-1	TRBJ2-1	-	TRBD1	TGCGCCAGCAGCCAAGCCCCCGGGACAGGCAACAATGAGCAGTTCTTC	CASSQAPGTGNNEQFF
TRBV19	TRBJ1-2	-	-	TGTGCCAGTAGACCTGCGGGGGTGAAGGACTATGGCTACACCTTC	CASRPAGVKDYGYTF
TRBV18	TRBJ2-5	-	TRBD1	TGTGCCAGCTCACAGGGGGCTAACCAAGAGACCCAGTACTTC	CASSQGANQETQYF
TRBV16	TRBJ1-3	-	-	TGTGCCAGCAGCTACGAGCGGGGGCCTGGAAACACCATATATTTT	CASSYERGPGNTIYF
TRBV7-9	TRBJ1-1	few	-	TGTGCCAGCAGCTTAACCAGTTTAAGCACTGAAGCTTTCTTT	CASSLTSLSTEAFF
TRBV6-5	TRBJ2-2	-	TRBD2	TGTGCCAGCATCGGACTAGGGAACACCGGGGAGCTGTTTTTT	CASIGLGNTGELFF
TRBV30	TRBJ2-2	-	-	TGTGCCTGGAGTGTACGGAGGAACACCGGGGAGCTGTTTTTT	CAWSVRRNTGELFF
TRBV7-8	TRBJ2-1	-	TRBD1	TGTGCCAGCAGCCTGACCGACAGGGGTGAGCAGTTCTTC	CASSLTDRGEQFF
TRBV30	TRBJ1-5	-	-	TGTGCCTGGAGTTCGGGGGGGTATCAGCCCCAGCATTTT	CAWSSGGYQPQHF